The 11 T cell receptor beta chains listed next were all sequenced from one sample in a study of beta chain features in type 1 diabetes. The authors reverse transcribed all of the isolated RNA, so sequencing captured expressed TCRB transcripts. Here immunoSEQ multiplex PCR was the method, and the copy in TCRdb shows in-frame clones only, minus some. The sample yields hundreds of thousands of clones, approximately 14% seen once. The sample comprised central memory CD4+ T cells from blood. These receptors were obtained from a man between 25 and 39 years old in good health.

The CDR3 sequence is CASSLVKKNGYTF. The CDR3 DNA follows: TGTGCCAGCAGCTTAGTTAAGAAAAATGGCTACACCTTC. J is TRBJ1-2 and V is TRBV7-2; D unclear. The CDR3 is made up of 13 amino acids. The germline V gene has CDR1 SGHTA and CDR2 FQGNSA. The V gene lost 1 base and the J gene lost 6 bases, with 9 bases spanning the gap. Combining the CDR3 with reference TRBV7-2 and TRBJ1-2 gives the whole variable domain GAGVSQSPSNKVTEKGKDVELRCDPISGHTALYWYRQSLGQGLEFLIYFQGNSAPDKSGLPSDRFSAERTGGSVSTLTIQRTQQEDSAVYLCASSLVKKNGYTFGSGTRLTVV.

The chain combines TRBV4-3 with TRBJ1-5; D is perhaps TRBD1 (6 bases). Looked up from germline, CDR1 is LGHNA and CDR2 is YSLEER. There are 14 residues in the CDR3. Trimming removed 1 base from V and 6 bases from J, with 10 bases in between. The CDR3 region has the DNA TGCGCCAGCAGCCAAGGGGGGGGGCTTCAGCCCCAGCATTTT. This gives the protein CASSQGGGLQPQHF.

The CDR3 region has the DNA TGTGCCAGCAGCCCCTCGAGTGCTAGCTCCTACAATGAGCAGTTCTTC. Encoded protein: CASSPSSASSYNEQFF. The genes are TRBV11-3 and TRBJ2-1; D remains unclear. Deletions cut 5 bases from V and 0 bases from J, with 14 bases between. Germline V gene data show CDR1 as SGHNT and CDR2 as YENEEA. This CDR3 is built from 16 residues.

A few counts support this clone. The chain uses TRBV14 and TRBJ1-6; D is uncertain. CDR1 SGHDN and CDR2 FVKESK come from the germline V gene. V was pared by 1 base and J by 7 bases, with 11 bases between. CDR3 length: 15 residues. DNA of the CDR3: TGTGCCAGCAGCCAAGTGGATAGCCAAAATTCACCCCTCCACTTT. Translated, it gives CASSQVDSQNSPLHF.

V usage is TRBV6-5 and J usage is TRBJ2-5, with D maybe TRBD1 (5 bases). Looked up from germline, CDR1 is MNHEY and CDR2 is SVGAGI. CDR3 length: 15 residues. V lost 0 bases, J lost 4 bases, and 12 bases lay in between. The CDR3 loop is CASSYSMAGRETQYF. The DNA for the CDR3 is TGTGCCAGCAGTTACTCGATGGCAGGGCGAGAGACCCAGTACTTC.

This clone was recorded a few times. The V call is TRBV19, the J call TRBJ1-1; tentative D call: TRBD1 (6 bases). The V and J ends lost 6 bases and 0 bases respectively, with 23 bases between them. The CDR3 is 18 residues long. The germline gives CDR1 LNHDA, CDR2 SQIVND (reference sequence). The CDR3 nucleotides are TGTGCCAGTAGAGCCCGAACGAGCCGGGGGCCCATGAACACTGAAGCTTTCTTT. Amino acids: CASRARTSRGPMNTEAFF.

The rearrangement uses TRBV6-1 and TRBJ1-5; 7 bases fit TRBD1. Looked up from germline, CDR1 is MNHNS and CDR2 is SASEGT. V dropped 6 bases and J dropped 6; count of bases not matched to a gene: 5. This CDR3 is built from 13 residues. CDR3 amino acids: CASSRTGIQPQHF. The CDR3 bases are TGTGCCAGCAGCAGGACAGGAATTCAGCCCCAGCATTTT.

The J gene is TRBJ2-2, the V gene TRBV19, with a possible D match to TRBD2 (6 bases). CDR3 length: 16 amino acids. CDR1 and CDR2 from the germline V gene are LNHDA and SQIVND (reference sequence). Trimming removed 4 bases at V and 5 bases at J, with 17 bases between. The CDR3 coding sequence is TGTGCCAGTAGTAGTCCCGGGAGCATCTCTACCGGGGAGCTGTTTTTT. Its protein is CASSSPGSISTGELFF.

This clone was seen more than once but under ten times. This chain connects TRBV7-6 to TRBJ2-7; no clear D gene. V was cut by 0 bases and J by 2 bases, with 5 bases left in between. The germline CDR1 and CDR2 sequences are SGHVS and FNYEAQ. This CDR3 has 13 amino acids. The CDR3 loop reads CASSLATAYEQYF. The CDR3, as DNA: TGTGCCAGCAGCTTAGCTACAGCCTACGAGCAGTACTTC.

The chain couples TRBV29-1 to TRBJ1-1; D is perhaps TRBD1 (5 bases). Germline loops: CDR1 SQVTM, CDR2 ANQGSEA. The CDR3 has 13 residues. V shed 1 base and J shed 5 bases, with 11 bases lying between them. The CDR3 spells CSVEVHEGTEAFF. In nucleotides, the CDR3 is TGCAGCGTTGAAGTACATGAGGGGACTGAAGCTTTCTTT.

The chain joins TRBV11-1 to TRBJ2-3; 15 bases match TRBD2. Germline lookup yields CDR1 SGHAT and CDR2 FQDESV (reference sequence). V was pared by 4 bases and J by 4 bases, with 3 bases of the junction left unmatched. CDR3 length equals 16 residues. CDR3 nucleotide sequence: TGTGCCAGCAGCTCAGGACTAGCGGGAGGGCCAGATACGCAGTATTTT. Protein: CASSSGLAGGPDTQYF.